Given below is one T cell receptor (beta chain) in context. Antigen specificity is unknown. The data were obtained in a study of cytomegalovirus exposure and HLA in healthy donors. Study observations and caveats: Most observed TCR sequences were rare, whereas some public TCRs were detected in many donors. According to an earlier analysis, most TCR beta V segments yielded productive rearrangements about 90% or about 30% of the time. Researchers reported in a later analysis that a missense DCLRE1C variant was tied to TCR beta V- and J-gene trimming.

Trimming stripped 5 bases from V and 0 bases from J, with 22 bases between. Looked up from germline, CDR1 is LGHNA and CDR2 is YSLEER. The CDR3 runs 18 residues. This PCR relied on a set of 60 Vbeta primers and 13 Jbeta primers. Repertoires were generated with immunoSEQ multiplex PCR, while TCRdb's copy carries only in-frame clones and drops some. The profile shows about 190,000 clones, approximately 88% of them singletons. This chain uses TRBV4-3 with TRBJ1-2, with D possibly matching TRBD1 (6 bases). The source is a woman in her fifties or sixties in good health and CMV-seropositive. The sample comprised PBMCs. The CDR3 DNA sequence: TGCGCCAGCAGCTACAGGGAACAAACCTTTCTAACTAACTATGGCTACACCTTC. This encodes CASSYREQTFLTNYGYTF.